The rows below give T cell receptor beta chains drawn from one sample of a study of beta chain features in type 1 diabetes. Only in-frame clones appear in the TCRdb table, and some are missing; sequencing was by immunoSEQ multiplex PCR. Of about 620,000 clones in the sample, roughly 16% are singletons; the top ten hold roughly 0.098%. Sample: naive CD4+ T cells from blood. The receptor source for this set is a man younger than 35 in good health. Each CDR3 is given with its conserved first and last residue. Each record gives: D gene, J gene, V gene, clone size, CDR3 DNA, CDR3 protein. D genes are given only for firm matches. Size is stated for part of the rows, as once, few or many counts, or as a class when the clone is expanded.

>TRBD1|TRBJ2-2|TRBV7-2|.
TGTGCCAGCAGCTCCCCGGGACAGTCCTCCGGGGAGCTGTTTTTT
CASSSPGQSSGELFF
>.|TRBJ2-3|TRBV15|.
TGTGCCACCAGCAGAGAGGGCCCACCGGATACGCAGTATTTT
CATSREGPPDTQYF
>.|TRBJ2-7|TRBV2|.
TGTGCCAGCAGTGTACAGGGTTTGTCCTACGAGCAGTACTTC
CASSVQGLSYEQYF
>.|TRBJ2-1|TRBV5-1|.
TGCGCCAGCAGCTTGGACGAATCTAGAATTGAGCAGTTCTTC
CASSLDESRIEQFF
>.|TRBJ2-2|TRBV29-1|few
TGCACAGTCCGGGGGAACACCGGGGAGCTGTTTTTT
CTVRGNTGELFF
>.|TRBJ1-1|TRBV5-4|.
TGTGCCAGCAGCCTTAGACGGATGAACACTGAAGCTTTCTTT
CASSLRRMNTEAFF
>.|TRBJ2-3|TRBV4-3|few
TGCGCCAGCAGCCAGGAAGGACGCACAGATACGCAGTATTTT
CASSQEGRTDTQYF
>.|TRBJ2-7|TRBV10-3|few
TGTGCCATCAGCGTCGGGGCGAAATTCCACGAGCAGTACTTC
CAISVGAKFHEQYF
>.|TRBJ1-1|TRBV5-1|.
TGCGCCAGCAGCTTGGGGGGGAACACTGAAGCTTTCTTT
CASSLGGNTEAFF
>.|TRBJ2-3|TRBV29-1|few
TGCAGCGTTGAATTGGCGGGCGGGCAGTATTTT
CSVELAGGQYF
>.|TRBJ1-2|TRBV10-3|.
TGTGCCATCAGCCCGTGGGGAGGAGGGTATGGCTACACCTTC
CAISPWGGGYGYTF
>TRBD2|TRBJ2-7|TRBV4-3|.
TGCGCCAGCAGCATAATAGCGGGGACTACCTACGAGCAGTACTTC
CASSIIAGTTYEQYF
>.|TRBJ2-3|TRBV7-3|.
TGTGCCAGCAGCTTCCGGGGGCGAGATACGCAGTATTTT
CASSFRGRDTQYF
>.|TRBJ2-1|TRBV25-1|.
TGTGCCAGCAGGGGGGCGGGAAGCTCCTACAATGAGCAGTTCTTC
CASRGAGSSYNEQFF
>.|TRBJ1-1|TRBV15|.
TGTGCCACGGCGACCGGGACGGCAGCTTTCTTT
CATATGTAAFF
>.|TRBJ2-4|TRBV29-1|.
TGCAGCGTGCCCTCAGGGGCAGGGGTCCTAGCCAAAAACATTCAGTACTTC
CSVPSGAGVLAKNIQYF
>TRBD2|TRBJ2-7|TRBV9|few
TGTGCCAGCAGCGTAGAGGTAGCGGGAGGTTACTACGAGCAGTACTTC
CASSVEVAGGYYEQYF
>.|TRBJ1-1|TRBV18|.
TGTGCCAGCTCACCTAACGTGAGAGAGGCGGAAGCTTTCTTT
CASSPNVREAEAFF